This T cell receptor beta chain was obtained from a study of blood T cell repertoires in COVID-19. Overall study context: The United States, Italy and Spain were the sources of the acute and convalescent COVID-19 samples. The analysed material was cDNA or gDNA that came from T cells, B-cell-depleted T cells, or PBMCs.

Here immunoSEQ multiplex PCR was the method, and the copy in TCRdb shows in-frame clones only, minus some. Altogether some 180,000 clones are present, around 83% being singletons, with the ten largest covering just under 8.5%. Per the germline V gene, CDR1 is KGHSH and CDR2 is LQKENI. V lost 6 bases and J lost 8, with 13 bases in between. CDR3 size: 12 residues. The chain carries TRBV18 and TRBJ1-1, with D possibly TRBD1 on 5 matching bases. The specimen sequenced was peripheral blood. The receptor's source is a woman aged 55-69 years with acute or convalescent COVID-19. The CDR3 bases are TGTGCCAGCTCCCGCCCCGGGGGAGAAGCTTTCTTT. As protein: CASSRPGGEAFF.